Shown below are 7 T cell receptor beta chains from a single sample sequenced in a study of blood T cells in healthy people across ages. A second PCR, run for about 6 to 11 cycles, used a sample-barcoded 5' primer plus a J-beta primer mix. TCRdb fed the 5' RACE reads into MiXCR, producing one record per CDR3 protein. In the table there are about 1.1 million distinct CDR3 sequences, more than 30% of which are singletons. The material sequenced was blood. The receptors come from a man between 18 and 35 years old in good health.

This rearrangement joins TRBV12-3 or TRBV12-4 to TRBJ2-5, with 7 positions matching TRBD2. V lost 7 bases to trimming and J lost 11 bases; unmatched junction nucleotides: 19. This CDR3 is built from 15 residues. The CDR3 spells CASTTRRGNFNEQYF. CDR3 bases: TGTGCCAGCACCACCCGGCGGGGGAACTTCAATGAGCAGTACTTC.

This clonotype was recorded a few times. The rearrangement links TRBV12-5 to TRBJ2-1; TRBD2 agrees at 12 bases. Germline V gives CDR1 LGHNT, CDR2 FRNRAP. This CDR3 is 14 amino acids long. With V trimmed by 5 bases and J by 6 bases, 2 bases remained unmatched. The CDR3 sequence is CASGTSGGLNEQFF. The CDR3 DNA is TGTGCTAGTGGTACTAGCGGGGGGCTCAATGAGCAGTTCTTC.

To note about this clonotype: It may be a read error: a sequence one base away is much more abundant. The CDR3 does not close with the conserved phenylalanine or tryptophan, likely indicating a read error. The chain carries TRBV4-3 and TRBJ2-1; D may be TRBD1 (5 bases). V was shortened by 5 bases and J by 9 bases, with 11 bases between the two germline ends. From germline, CDR1 is LGHNA and CDR2 YSLEER. The CDR3 consists of 12 residues. The CDR3 protein is CASSRGKIEQFL. The CDR3 region has the DNA TGCGCCAGCAGCAGGGGAAAGATTGAGCAGTTCTTA.

The chain has TRBV7-2 and TRBJ1-1; maybe TRBD1 (6 bases). Per the germline V gene, CDR1 is SGHTA and CDR2 is FQGNSA. Deletions cut 5 bases from V and 4 bases from J, with 14 bases between. The CDR3 extends over 14 amino acids. CDR3 nucleotide sequence: TGTGCCAGCAGCGTAACAGGGATGGGCACTGAAGCTTTCTTT. This encodes CASSVTGMGTEAFF.

The V call is TRBV9, the J call TRBJ1-1; the D is unclear. The CDR3 covers 13 residues. With 3 bases removed from V and 1 base from J, the gap between germline ends came to 7 bases. Germline CDR1 is SGDLS and CDR2 is YYNGEE. CDR3 sequence reads: CASSGGSNTEAFF. The CDR3 DNA is TGTGCCAGCAGCGGAGGATCGAACACTGAAGCTTTCTTT.

This clonotype was picked up one time. V usage is TRBV6-2 or TRBV6-3 and J usage is TRBJ2-7; 7 nucleotides line up with TRBD1. The J call is uncertain, as TRBJ2-5 better fits the DNA end. The CDR3 has 15 residues. CDR1 MNHEY and CDR2 SVGEGT come from the germline V gene. The CDR3 bases are TGTGCCAGCAGTTACCCGGGACAGCCCAAGGAGACCCAGTACTTC. It codes for CASSYPGQPKETQYF.

V gene TRBV29-1 combines with J gene TRBJ1-2, with 9 bases that match TRBD1. The CDR3 covers 15 residues. The trim removed 2 bases at V and 1 base at J, leaving 5 bases unmatched. CDR1 is SQVTM and CDR2 is ANQGSEA in the germline V gene. The chain's CDR3 is CSVENPGQGNYGYTF. The CDR3 DNA follows: TGCAGCGTTGAAAATCCGGGACAGGGTAACTATGGCTACACCTTC.